This T cell receptor beta chain was profiled in a study of radiotherapy plus CTLA-4 blockade in lung cancer. Study results and limitations: Blood saw expansion of tumor-derived TCR clones after radiotherapy plus ipilimumab.

Clones were read by immunoSEQ multiplex PCR, and TCRdb kept only the in-frame ones, dropping some. The sample holds some 100,000 clones, approximately 80% seen once. Ipilimumab CTLA-4 blockade and focal radiation were given to patients with chemo-refractory metastatic non-small-cell lung cancer. This clone was detected only a few times. Its antigen is unknown. CDR1 is KGHSH and CDR2 is LQKENI in the germline V gene. CDR3 length: 14 residues. The V and J ends lost 3 bases and 9 bases, in that order; junction bases with no gene match: 6. The gene calls are TRBV18 and TRBJ2-1; TRBD1 matches at 9 bases. This clonotype originated in a human donor with non-small cell lung cancer who had a partial response to radiotherapy plus ipilimumab. Source: peripheral blood, taken from a patient treated with radiotherapy plus ipilimumab. The DNA for the CDR3 is TGTGCCAGCTCACCTCGACAGGGGGAGGGTGAGCAGTTCTTC. Residues: CASSPRQGEGEQFF.